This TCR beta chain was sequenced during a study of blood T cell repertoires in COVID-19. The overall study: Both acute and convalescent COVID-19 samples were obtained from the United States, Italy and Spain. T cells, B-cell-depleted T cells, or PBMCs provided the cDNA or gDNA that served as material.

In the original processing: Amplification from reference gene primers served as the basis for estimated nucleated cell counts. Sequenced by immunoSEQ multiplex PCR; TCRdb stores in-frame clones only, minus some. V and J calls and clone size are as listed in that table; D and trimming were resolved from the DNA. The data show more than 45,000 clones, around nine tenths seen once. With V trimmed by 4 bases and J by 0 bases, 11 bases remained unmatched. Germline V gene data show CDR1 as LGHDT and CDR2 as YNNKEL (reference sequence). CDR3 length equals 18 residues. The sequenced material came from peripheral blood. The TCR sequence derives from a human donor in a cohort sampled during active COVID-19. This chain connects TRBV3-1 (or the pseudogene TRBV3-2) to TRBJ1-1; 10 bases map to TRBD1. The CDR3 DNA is TGTGCCAGCAGCCCGAGGGACAGGGGAATTTGGGTGAACACTGAAGCTTTCTTT. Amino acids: CASSPRDRGIWVNTEAFF.